The following is a T cell receptor (beta chain) sequence with its context. 13 Jbeta primers and 60 Vbeta primers were used for the PCR. Clones were sequenced by immunoSEQ multiplex PCR, and TCRdb holds only the in-frame ones, with some missing. The sample has more than 150,000 clones, roughly 79% seen once. These data come from a study of cytomegalovirus exposure and HLA in healthy donors. The CDR3 runs to 15 residues. Trimming shortened V by 5 bases and J by 7 bases, and 18 bases separated the two germline ends. From germline, CDR1 is PRHDT and CDR2 FYEKMQ (reference sequence). This clonotype was obtained from a man aged 45-60 years in good health and CMV-seropositive. This chain connects TRBV13 to TRBJ2-1; D may be TRBD2 (5 bases). Sequencing was done on a sample of PBMCs. The CDR3 region has the DNA TGTGCCAGCAGCCCCCAGCGCGGACTGTTAAATGAGCAGTTCTTC. It yields the protein CASSPQRGLLNEQFF.